These 17 T cell receptor beta chains originate from one sample sequenced in a study of human T cells and chemical hapten exposure (dated by TCRdb to the early 2020s). What the time point label conveys for this sample: pre-sensitization, week 0. The treatment or condition label for this specimen denotes: therapeutic diphenylcyclopropenone sensitization with weekly scalp DPC. Libraries were built with RACE. Sequenced on a NextSeq 500. TCRdb applied fastp at Q25 and MiXCR to the public reads, then kept only in-frame beta chains. Each entry merges the rows of one CDR3 protein and shows their most common DNA and genes. Counted in this sample were roughly 60,000 distinct CDR3 sequences; approximately 6.7% of them appeared once. The ten largest clones take up under 2% of the sample. Sequencing used whole blood, obtained in connection with sensitization to the hapten diphenylcyclopropenone (DPC). The receptors derive from a woman in her 30s with alopecia areata. Some clones in this sample may be carry-over from other donors' samples.

This clonotype was observed many times. V and J are TRBV20-1 and TRBJ1-5; D ambiguous. Germline CDR1 and CDR2: DFQATT and SNEGSKA (reference sequence). Trimming cost V 3 bases and J 9 bases, with 18 bases left between them. The CDR3 has 14 amino acids. Here the CDR3 DNA reads TGCAGTGCTAGGCCCTCCTTCCAAGCTGCGCCCCAGCATTTT. Its protein product is CSARPSFQAAPQHF.

The J gene is TRBJ1-2, the V gene TRBV6-5, with D tentatively TRBD1 (6 bases). There are 14 residues in the CDR3. V was cut by 0 bases and J by 2 bases, with 7 bases left in between. Germline lookup yields CDR1 MNHEY and CDR2 SVGAGI. The CDR3 loop reads CASSYSTGNYGYTF. In DNA form, the CDR3 reads TGTGCCAGCAGTTACTCAACAGGGAACTATGGCTACACCTTC.

This clonotype has more than one count but fewer than ten. This sequence joins TRBV12-3 or TRBV12-4 and TRBJ1-4, with D uncertain. The CDR3 covers 15 residues. The V gene lost 2 bases and the J gene lost 8 bases, with 15 bases spanning the gap. The CDR3 nucleotides are TGTGCCAGCAGTTTATTCGGGCAGGCGGGAGAAAAACTGTTTTTT. Translated: CASSLFGQAGEKLFF.

There are many counts of this clonotype. The J gene is TRBJ2-1, the V gene TRBV7-2, with a weak D call TRBD2 (6 bases). This CDR3 is built from 15 residues. In germline, CDR1 is SGHTA, CDR2 FQGNSA. The V end lost 3 bases, the J end lost 0 bases, and 9 bases lay between the germline ends. The CDR3 here is CASSLEGISYNEQFF. The CDR3 region has the DNA TGTGCCAGCAGCTTGGAGGGGATCTCCTACAATGAGCAGTTCTTC.

The V gene is TRBV5-1, the J gene TRBJ2-2; D is unresolved. CDR3 length: 15 residues. Germline CDR1 reads SGHRS; CDR2 reads YFSETQ. Trimming removed 0 bases at V and 4 bases at J, with 10 bases between. The CDR3 region is CASSLGHPFTGELFF. The CDR3 nucleotides read TGCGCCAGCAGCTTGGGACACCCCTTCACCGGGGAGCTGTTTTTT.

This clonotype appeared many times. CDR3 sequence reads: CASSLGSGGPNTEAFF. DNA of the CDR3: TGCGCCAGCAGCTTGGGTTCCGGGGGCCCGAACACTGAAGCTTTCTTT. The chain carries TRBV5-1 and TRBJ1-1, with D possibly TRBD1 on 6 matching bases. The germline V gene has CDR1 SGHRS and CDR2 YFSETQ. The length of the CDR3 is 16 residues. Trimming cost V 0 bases and J 1 base, with 13 bases left between them.

The chain employs TRBV5-1 and TRBJ1-4; perhaps TRBD1 as D (5 bases). V lost 3 bases and J lost 5, with 17 bases in between. The CDR3 has 16 residues. Germline V gene data show CDR1 as SGHRS and CDR2 as YFSETQ. CDR3 in amino acids: CASSSGTERRNEKLFF. CDR3 DNA: TGCGCCAGCAGCTCAGGGACCGAACGTCGCAATGAAAAACTGTTTTTT.

This clonotype has at least ten counts. The rearrangement joins TRBV20-1 to TRBJ1-5; D remains unclear. V was shortened by 6 bases and J by 1 base, with 10 bases between the two germline ends. Germline lookup yields CDR1 DFQATT and CDR2 SNEGSKA (reference sequence). The CDR3 runs 13 residues. Here the CDR3 DNA reads TGCAGTGCGTCCCCGGGGAGCAATCAGCCCCAGCATTTT. This sequence encodes CSASPGSNQPQHF.

In its sample, this clonotype was seen many times. The rearrangement joins TRBV5-1 to TRBJ1-6, with D possibly TRBD1 on 5 matching bases. Trimming cost V 4 bases and J 11 bases, with 16 bases left between them. CDR3 length equals 14 residues. The germline gives CDR1 SGHRS, CDR2 YFSETQ. Here the CDR3 DNA reads TGCGCCAGCAGCCTGGGGGACCGGTCAGCACCCCTCCACTTT. It specifies CASSLGDRSAPLHF.

As concerns this clonotype: A single base separates this from a much larger clone, so it may be a read error. This rearrangement joins TRBV29-1 to TRBJ1-2, with D perhaps matching TRBD1 (6 bases). The CDR3 covers 12 residues. Germline V CDR1 and CDR2: SQVTM, ANQGSEA. This chain's CDR3 is CSVGRTANGDTF. The CDR3, as DNA: TGCAGCGTTGGTAGGACAGCGAATGGCGACACCTTC.

This clonotype was picked up many times. The V gene is TRBV7-3, the J gene TRBJ1-1, with unresolved D. Germline lookup yields CDR1 SGHTA and CDR2 FQGTGA. This CDR3 has 12 residues. Trimming left V 4 bases short and J 10 bases short, with 13 bases between. The CDR3 sequence is CASSYTDDRAFF. The CDR3 DNA is TGTGCCAGCAGCTATACGGATGATAGAGCTTTCTTT.

In its sample, this clonotype was seen a few times. The chain carries TRBV27 and TRBJ1-1; D perhaps matches TRBD1 (6 bases). Germline-derived CDR1 and CDR2 are MNHEY and SMNVEV (reference sequence). V gave up 0 bases and J gave up 0 bases, with 8 bases separating them. The CDR3 runs 15 residues. The CDR3 DNA reads as TGTGCCAGCAGTTTATCCGGGACACTGAACACTGAAGCTTTCTTT. It codes for CASSLSGTLNTEAFF.

The rearrangement uses TRBV7-6 and TRBJ2-3; 14 bases fit TRBD2. The V and J ends lost 0 bases and 5 bases, in that order; junction bases with no gene match: 10. The CDR3 has 19 residues. Germline loops: CDR1 SGHVS, CDR2 FNYEAQ. This CDR3 is CASSLAGGTSGRGRDTQYF. CDR3 DNA: TGTGCCAGCAGCTTAGCCGGGGGGACTAGCGGGAGAGGTCGAGATACGCAGTATTTT.

This clonotype has a handful of counts. The V call is TRBV20-1, the J call TRBJ2-1; D remains ambiguous. V shed 0 bases and J shed 5 bases, with 8 bases lying between them. From germline, CDR1 is DFQATT and CDR2 SNEGSKA (reference sequence). The CDR3 has 13 residues. The CDR3 nucleotides read TGCAGTGCTAGAGATCCCTCAAACAATGAGCAGTTCTTC. Encoded protein: CSARDPSNNEQFF.

This clonotype was counted at least ten times. V and J are TRBV7-9 and TRBJ2-3; 10 nucleotides line up with TRBD2. Per the germline V gene, CDR1 is SEHNR and CDR2 is FQNEAQ (reference sequence). The CDR3 covers 16 residues. Losses at the gene ends were 5 bases for V and 1 base for J; bases not matched to a gene: 6. CDR3 bases: TGTGCCAGCAGCCAAAAAGCGGGGGGGCGCACAGATACGCAGTATTTT. Its translation is CASSQKAGGRTDTQYF.

This clonotype was counted at least ten times. The CDR3 DNA sequence: TGTGCCAGCAGTCTTTACTTACCGACAGGGCAGATGAACACTGAAGCTTTCTTT. Residues: CASSLYLPTGQMNTEAFF. The V call is TRBV12-3 or TRBV12-4, the J call TRBJ1-1, with 7 bases fitting TRBD1. CDR3 size: 18 residues. J lost 0 bases, V lost 5 bases, and 15 bases had no gene match.

This clonotype was observed a handful of times. V usage is TRBV29-1 and J usage is TRBJ2-3, with 10 bases aligning to TRBD1. Germline lookup yields CDR1 SQVTM and CDR2 ANQGSEA. Trimming cost V 6 bases and J 4 bases; bases outside gene matches: 7. This CDR3 comprises 14 residues. The CDR3 protein is CSVDDRGLADTQYF. The CDR3 DNA sequence: TGCAGCGTAGATGACAGGGGGCTCGCAGATACGCAGTATTTT.